This T cell receptor beta chain was identified in a study of blood T cell repertoires in COVID-19. Study-level information: The United States, Italy and Spain provided the acute and convalescent COVID-19 samples. T cells, B-cell-depleted T cells, or PBMCs provided the cDNA or gDNA that served as material.

Looked up from germline, CDR1 is MDHEN and CDR2 is SYDVKM. The CDR3 sequence is 15 residues long. V was clipped by 2 bases and J by 10 bases; unmatched bases: 6. Original analysis: For nucleated cells, counts were estimated from reference gene primer amplification. Assay: immunoSEQ multiplex PCR; the TCRdb copy retains only in-frame clones and omits some. V and J calls and clone size are copied from that table; D and trimming were computed from the DNA. The table has around 200,000 clones, around 85% seen once. Patients of the Seattle cohort, enrolled during active infection, were followed longitudinally.

The V and J genes are TRBV28 and TRBJ1-6, with TRBD1 matching over 9 bases. The sample was peripheral blood. The clonotype originates from a person aged 70 to 80 with COVID-19, enrolled during active disease. DNA for the CDR3: TGTGCCAGCAGTTTAGGGGGACAGGGACACTCACCCCTCCACTTT. Encoded protein: CASSLGGQGHSPLHF.